The 23 T cell receptor beta chains below all came from one sample that was sequenced in a study of blood T cell repertoires in COVID-19. The repertoire was sequenced with immunoSEQ multiplex PCR; TCRdb's copy has only in-frame clones and lacks some. The sample has 180,000 or so clones, approximately 83% seen once. The sequencing input was peripheral blood. The receptors were sampled from a man aged 55 to 69 with acute or convalescent COVID-19.

The chain employs TRBV28 and TRBJ1-5; TRBD1 might be the D (6 bases). This CDR3 has 16 residues. Germline CDR1 and CDR2: MDHEN and SYDVKM. Trimming removed 2 bases at V and 7 bases at J, with 18 bases between. CDR3 DNA sequence: TGTGCCAGCAGTTTACGGTCAGGGGTTCACAGGCAGCCCCAGCATTTT. Its translation: CASSLRSGVHRQPQHF. Full variable domain (rest looked up from reference TRBV28 and TRBJ1-5): DVKVTQSSRYLVKRTGEKVFLECVQDMDHENMFWYRQDPGLGLRLIYFSYDVKMKEKGDIPEGYSVSREKKERFSLILESASTNQTSMYLCASSLRSGVHRQPQHFGDGTRLSIL.

V usage is TRBV6-6 and J usage is TRBJ1-3, with no clear D. Trimming removed 7 bases at V and 0 bases at J, with 10 bases between. This CDR3 is built from 14 residues. The germline CDR1 and CDR2 sequences are MNHNY and SVGAGI (reference sequence). The CDR3 nucleotides read TGTGCCAGCACCGAAGAGATCTCTGGAAACACCATATATTTT. It encodes CASTEEISGNTIYF.

The gene calls are TRBV9 and TRBJ1-3; no clear D gene. CDR3 length: 13 residues. The germline V and J ends were trimmed by 3 bases and 0 bases, with 4 bases remaining between them. The germline V gene has CDR1 SGDLS and CDR2 YYNGEE. DNA for the CDR3: TGTGCCAGCAGCGCCAACTCTGGAAACACCATATATTTT. Translating it yields CASSANSGNTIYF.

V is TRBV5-1 and J is TRBJ2-3; perhaps TRBD2 as D (6 bases). Trimming took off 6 bases at V and 2 bases at J, with 16 bases between the two ends. The CDR3 extends over 15 amino acids. The germline gives CDR1 SGHRS, CDR2 YFSETQ. The CDR3 loop is CASNPGTGVTDTQYF. The CDR3 bases are TGCGCCAGCAACCCCGGGACTGGGGTCACAGATACGCAGTATTTT.

The CDR3 protein is CASSLKGLGYNEQFF. The CDR3 DNA reads TGTGCCAGCAGCTTGAAAGGACTGGGCTACAATGAGCAGTTCTTC. The gene calls are TRBV5-5 and TRBJ2-1, with D maybe TRBD2 (5 bases). The V and J ends lost 1 base and 3 bases respectively, with 11 bases between them. The CDR3 runs 15 residues. Germline CDR1 is SGHKS and CDR2 is YYEKEE (reference sequence).

This chain joins TRBV4-2 and TRBJ1-1; no reliable D call. CDR1 is LGHNA, CDR2 YNFKEQ, per germline. The V and J ends lost 2 bases and 8 bases respectively, with 18 bases between them. The CDR3 loop spans 15 amino acids. In DNA, the CDR3 is TGTGCCAGCAGCCAATCCCCTTCGTCTTCCTTGGAAGCTTTCTTT. It encodes CASSQSPSSSLEAFF.

This clone was picked up a small number of times. J is TRBJ2-1 and V is TRBV7-9; the match to TRBD2 covers 7 bases. Germline assignment: CDR1 SEHNR and CDR2 FQNEAQ (reference sequence). The J segment lost 7 bases and the V segment lost 5 bases, leaving 23 bases of the junction unmatched. The CDR3 totals 19 residues. In DNA, the CDR3 is TGTGCCAGCAGCCCGCGGTACCAGGTCCCGGGGGGTAGCGGGAATGAGCAGTTCTTC. The encoded protein is CASSPRYQVPGGSGNEQFF.

This rearrangement joins TRBV4-1 to TRBJ1-4; D gene uncertain. Germline lookup yields CDR1 MGHRA and CDR2 YSYEKL. The CDR3 runs 14 residues. The V and J ends lost 3 bases and 4 bases respectively, with 9 bases between them. For the CDR3, the DNA is TGCGCCAGCAGCCAGATGGGGAGTAATGAAAAACTGTTTTTT. This translates into CASSQMGSNEKLFF.

The V gene is TRBV28, the J gene TRBJ1-3, with D perhaps TRBD1 (5 bases). CDR3 length: 16 amino acids. Germline-derived CDR1 and CDR2 are MDHEN and SYDVKM. V was pared by 3 bases and J by 4 bases, with 16 bases between. The CDR3 loop reads CASSFRTGGSGNTIYF. CDR3 coding DNA: TGTGCCAGCAGTTTCCGCACGGGGGGGTCCGGAAACACCATATATTTT.

The rearrangement joins TRBV28 to TRBJ1-1; perhaps TRBD1 as D (5 bases). Germline assignment: CDR1 MDHEN and CDR2 SYDVKM. The CDR3 length is 15 residues. The V end lost 2 bases, the J end lost 0 bases, and 10 bases lay between the germline ends. CDR3 in DNA: TGTGCCAGCAGTTTAGACAGACCCATGAACACTGAAGCTTTCTTT. Its translation: CASSLDRPMNTEAFF.

CDR3 sequence reads: CASSFGAGVQEKLFF. The CDR3 nucleotides read TGTGCCAGCAGTTTCGGGGCAGGGGTGCAAGAAAAACTGTTTTTT. The rearrangement links TRBV28 to TRBJ1-4; the D gene is possibly TRBD1 (6 bases). The CDR3 has 15 residues. Germline V gene data show CDR1 as MDHEN and CDR2 as SYDVKM. V was clipped by 3 bases and J by 8 bases, with 16 bases between them. The full variable domain, its missing parts supplied by reference TRBV28 and TRBJ1-4, is DVKVTQSSRYLVKRTGEKVFLECVQDMDHENMFWYRQDPGLGLRLIYFSYDVKMKEKGDIPEGYSVSREKKERFSLILESASTNQTSMYLCASSFGAGVQEKLFFGSGTQLSVL.

The chain joins TRBV16 to TRBJ2-7; the match to TRBD1 covers 8 bases. From germline, CDR1 is KGHSY and CDR2 FQNENV. This CDR3 comprises 16 residues. V was clipped by 0 bases and J by 6 bases; unmatched bases: 10. CDR3 in amino acids: CASSQSGAGGRGEQYF. CDR3 sequence (DNA): TGTGCCAGCAGCCAATCGGGGGCAGGGGGCCGAGGCGAGCAGTACTTC.

This rearrangement joins TRBV27 to TRBJ1-1, with D hard to call. The CDR3 runs to 14 residues. The V end was cut by 3 bases, the J end by 3 bases, with 11 bases between. CDR1 and CDR2 from the germline V gene are MNHEY and SMNVEV (reference sequence). CDR3 in DNA: TGTGCCAGCAGTTTTCGCCTTGGGCACACTGAAGCTTTCTTT. Residues: CASSFRLGHTEAFF.

The V and J genes are TRBV7-2 and TRBJ2-1; the match to TRBD2 covers 9 bases. The CDR3 loop spans 15 amino acids. Per the germline V gene, CDR1 is SGHTA and CDR2 is FQGNSA. Trimming cost V 0 bases and J 7 bases; bases outside gene matches: 4. The CDR3 DNA sequence: TGTGCCAGCAGCTTAGCGGGACTAGCCTCAAATGAGCAGTTCTTC. This gives the protein CASSLAGLASNEQFF. Drawing the rest from reference TRBV7-2 and TRBJ2-1, the complete variable domain is GAGVSQSPSNKVTEKGKDVELRCDPISGHTALYWYRQSLGQGLEFLIYFQGNSAPDKSGLPSDRFSAERTGGSVSTLTIQRTQQEDSAVYLCASSLAGLASNEQFFGPGTRLTVL.

The chain carries TRBV4-3 and TRBJ2-3, with 9 bases that match TRBD2. V was clipped by 2 bases and J by 2 bases; unmatched bases: 8. CDR1 is LGHNA and CDR2 is YSLEER in the germline V gene. The CDR3 totals 17 residues. CDR3 loop: CASSQQIAGAPTDTQYF. The CDR3 DNA reads TGCGCCAGCAGCCAACAGATAGCGGGAGCCCCCACAGATACGCAGTATTTT.

The chain employs TRBV28 and TRBJ2-1, with TRBD2 matching 7 bases. CDR1 is MDHEN and CDR2 is SYDVKM in the germline V gene. V was clipped by 6 bases and J by 0 bases; unmatched bases: 8. There are 16 residues in the CDR3. CDR3 sequence reads: CASRIRAGSSYNEQFF. CDR3 in DNA: TGTGCCAGCAGAATCAGAGCGGGAAGCTCCTACAATGAGCAGTTCTTC.

The chain recombines TRBV6-5 with TRBJ1-1; D gene ambiguous. The CDR3 loop spans 15 amino acids. CDR1 is MNHEY and CDR2 is SVGAGI in the germline V gene. The V end lost 0 bases, the J end lost 0 bases, and 8 bases lay between the germline ends. This chain's CDR3 is CASSYSLTMNTEAFF. In DNA, the CDR3 is TGTGCCAGCAGTTACTCGTTGACAATGAACACTGAAGCTTTCTTT.

This clone was observed a handful of times. This chain joins TRBV6-5 and TRBJ2-7; maybe TRBD2 (7 bases). In germline, CDR1 is MNHEY, CDR2 SVGAGI. The CDR3 is 16 amino acids. V was pared by 0 bases and J by 5 bases, with 17 bases between. In nucleotides, the CDR3 is TGTGCCAGCAGTTACTCCAGGGGCGGGAGTTCCCACGAGCAGTACTTC. As protein: CASSYSRGGSSHEQYF.

Points on this clone: An end of the junction differs from the germline gene, which may be a read error. This sequence joins TRBV3-1 (or the pseudogene TRBV3-2) and TRBJ1-6; TRBD1 agrees at 9 bases. Germline V gene data show CDR1 as LGHDT and CDR2 as YNNKEL (reference sequence). There are 16 residues in the CDR3. The CDR3: CASGQGTGRRDSPLHF. The CDR3 nucleotides are TGTGCCAGCGGCCAAGGGACAGGGAGGCGAGATTCACCCCTCCACTTT.

The chain employs TRBV7-2 and TRBJ2-3, with a possible D match to TRBD1 (6 bases). V was cut by 5 bases and J by 2 bases, with 14 bases left in between. Germline CDR1 and CDR2: SGHTA and FQGNSA. This CDR3 contains 15 residues. CDR3 region: CASSPPGHNTDTQYF. The DNA of the CDR3 is TGTGCCAGCAGCCCCCCGGGACATAACACAGATACGCAGTATTTT. Full variable domain (remainder filled in from reference TRBV7-2 and TRBJ2-3): GAGVSQSPSNKVTEKGKDVELRCDPISGHTALYWYRQSLGQGLEFLIYFQGNSAPDKSGLPSDRFSAERTGGSVSTLTIQRTQQEDSAVYLCASSPPGHNTDTQYFGPGTRLTVL.

The V gene is TRBV19, the J gene TRBJ1-5; D is undetermined. The CDR3 loop spans 16 amino acids. Germline V gives CDR1 LNHDA, CDR2 SQIVND (reference sequence). V was cut by 2 bases and J by 0 bases, with 11 bases left in between. Here the CDR3 reads CASSITGGYSNQPQHF. The DNA for the CDR3 is TGTGCCAGTAGTATAACCGGCGGCTATAGCAATCAGCCCCAGCATTTT.

The count of this clone is one. The rearrangement uses TRBV27 and TRBJ2-3; 7 bases align to TRBD2. Germline V gene data show CDR1 as MNHEY and CDR2 as SMNVEV (reference sequence). The CDR3 has 18 amino acids. The ends lost 2 bases at V and 5 bases at J; junction bases unmatched: 16. This chain's CDR3 is CASSLGSGKRESRDTQYF. The CDR3 DNA sequence: TGTGCCAGCAGTTTAGGTTCAGGAAAGCGGGAATCAAGAGATACGCAGTATTTT.

V gene TRBV9 combines with J gene TRBJ1-6; D might be TRBD1 (6 bases). CDR1 is SGDLS, CDR2 YYNGEE, per germline. Trimming took 3 bases from V and 6 from J, leaving 7 bases between them. The length of the CDR3 is 13 residues. The CDR3 nucleotides are TGTGCCAGCAGCGCGGACAGTAATTCACCCCTCCACTTT. Its protein is CASSADSNSPLHF.